This T cell receptor beta chain derives from a study of vaccination and CD4 T cells after COVID-19. Researchers used the Oncomine TCR Beta short-read assay to sequence DNA from cultured CD4+ T cells. TCRdb fed the PCR reads into MiXCR, producing one record per CDR3 protein. The table shows approximately 13,000 distinct CDR3 sequences, with almost 40% occurring only once. The CDR3 runs to 14 residues. The germline CDR1 and CDR2 sequences are GTSNPN and SVGIG (reference sequence). V was clipped by 0 bases and J by 7 bases, with 10 bases between them. Specified treatment: approximately nine-day PBMC culture with coronavirus spike peptide pools or control peptides (ViraFEST assay). This clonotype was seen more than once but under ten times. Its antigen is as yet unknown.

The chain couples TRBV30 to TRBJ1-6, with unresolved D. The material sequenced was CD4+ T cells from blood, cultured in vitro. The TCR originated in a human donor who had recovered from COVID-19. The CDR3 region has the DNA TGTGCCTGGAGTGTACGTCAAGGGAATTCACCCCTCCACTTT. This gives the protein CAWSVRQGNSPLHF.